This T cell receptor beta chain was captured in a study of OX40 agonist ivuxolimab in advanced cancers. Study results and caveats: Relative to CD4+, CD8+ T cells held more expanded clones on average.

As regards this clone: No antigen is known for it.

The investigators sampled blood at baseline, at cycle 4 day 1, and at cycle 7 day 1. Germline V gene sequence: CDR1 MDHEN, CDR2 SYDVKM. This CDR3 has 13 amino acids. Trimming pared 2 bases from V and 2 bases from J, leaving 6 bases between. The method was immunoSEQ multiplex PCR; TCRdb's version includes in-frame clones alone and lacks a portion of them. The repertoire holds more than 55,000 clones, with roughly 90% as singletons. V and J are TRBV28 and TRBJ1-2; D not resolved. This TCR derives from an adult with an advanced solid tumor such as melanoma, head and neck, liver or kidney cancer. Source: CD4+ or CD8+ T cells sorted from blood, taken in a trial of the OX40 agonist ivuxolimab. The CDR3 protein is CASSLSRNYGYTF. The CDR3 region has the DNA TGTGCCAGCAGTTTAAGTAGAAACTATGGCTACACCTTC.